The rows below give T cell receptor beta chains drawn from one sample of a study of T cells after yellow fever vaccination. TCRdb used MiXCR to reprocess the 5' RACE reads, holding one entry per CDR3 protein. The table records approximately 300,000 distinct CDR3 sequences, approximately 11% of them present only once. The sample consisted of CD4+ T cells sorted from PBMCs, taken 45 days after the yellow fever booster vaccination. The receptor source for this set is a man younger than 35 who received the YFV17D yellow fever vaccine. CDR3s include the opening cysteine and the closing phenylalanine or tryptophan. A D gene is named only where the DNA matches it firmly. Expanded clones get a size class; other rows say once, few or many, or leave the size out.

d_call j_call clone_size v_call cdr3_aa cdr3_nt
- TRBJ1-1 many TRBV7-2 CASSRRDTFEAFF TGTGCCAGCAGCCGACGGGACACCTTTGAAGCTTTCTTT
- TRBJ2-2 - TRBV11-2 CASSLGGAVGELFF TGTGCCAGCAGCTTAGGAGGGGCGGTCGGGGAGCTGTTTTTT
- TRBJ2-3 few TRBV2 CASSTGQPRAQYF TGTGCCAGCAGTACCGGACAGCCGAGAGCGCAGTATTTT
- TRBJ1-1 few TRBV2 CASSEQGTNTEAFF TGTGCCAGCAGTGAGCAGGGAACGAACACTGAAGCTTTCTTT
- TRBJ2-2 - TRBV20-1 CSARDPPNTGELFF TGCAGTGCTAGAGATCCCCCGAACACCGGGGAGCTGTTTTTT
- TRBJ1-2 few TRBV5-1 CASSLAGRETALSYGYTF TGCGCCAGCAGCTTGGCAGGCAGGGAGACCGCTTTGTCGTATGGCTACACCTTC
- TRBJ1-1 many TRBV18 CASYQTENTEAFF TGTGCCAGTTATCAGACAGAGAACACTGAAGCTTTCTTT
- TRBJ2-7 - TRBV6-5 CASSRAGRSSYEQYF TGTGCCAGCAGCCGGGCTGGACGGAGCTCCTACGAGCAGTACTTC
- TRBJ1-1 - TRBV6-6 CASSGLGQPSEAFF TGTGCCAGCTCCGGGCTCGGACAGCCATCTGAAGCTTTCTTT
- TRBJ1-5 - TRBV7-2 CASSVLGAGQPQHF TGTGCCAGCAGCGTACTGGGGGCAGGCCAGCCCCAGCATTTT
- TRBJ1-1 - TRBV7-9 CASSLMGGSITEAFF TGTGCCAGCAGCTTAATGGGGGGATCGATCACTGAAGCTTTCTTT
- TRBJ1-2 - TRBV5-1 CASSLMASRNYGYTF TGCGCCAGCAGCTTGATGGCTTCCCGTAACTATGGCTACACCTTC
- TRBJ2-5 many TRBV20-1 CSAGNRETQYF TGCAGTGCTGGGAACCGGGAGACCCAGTACTTC